This T cell receptor (beta chain) was sequenced during a study of blood T cell repertoires in COVID-19. Study background: The United States, Italy and Spain provided the acute and convalescent COVID-19 samples. The cDNA or gDNA used as material had been derived from T cells, B-cell-depleted T cells, or PBMCs.

The germline V gene encodes CDR1 LNHDA and CDR2 SQIVND (reference sequence). Trimming removed 3 bases from V and 4 bases from J, with 12 bases in between. The CDR3 totals 15 residues. The authors' processing: Reference gene primer amplification in the assay estimated nucleated cell counts. The repertoire was sequenced with immunoSEQ multiplex PCR; TCRdb's copy has only in-frame clones and lacks some. The V and J calls and clone size were taken over from that table, and D and trimming were inferred from the DNA. The sample lists around 130,000 clones; around 81% were seen once. Source material: peripheral blood. This receptor was taken from a man between 35 and 55 years old with active or convalescent COVID-19. The V gene is TRBV19, the J gene TRBJ2-2, with D maybe TRBD1 (5 bases). CDR3 residues: CASSIGDRITGELFF. The CDR3 DNA is TGTGCCAGTAGTATCGGTGACAGAATCACCGGGGAGCTGTTTTTT.